The rows below give T cell receptor beta chains drawn from one sample of a study of blood T cell repertoires in COVID-19. Produced via immunoSEQ multiplex PCR; TCRdb's table is partial and in-frame only. Of 61,000 or so clones in the sample, around 80% were seen once. Sequenced: peripheral blood. The receptors were sampled from a woman between 65 and 79 years old with acute or convalescent COVID-19. Each CDR3 is given with its conserved first and last residue. D genes are given only for firm matches. A row's size may be missing; if present it is once, few, many or a size class.

CDR3aa: CASSLVADSSGANVLTF
CDR3nt: TGCGCCAGCAGCTTGGTGGCCGACAGCTCTGGGGCCAACGTCCTGACTTTC
abundance: NA
j_gene: TRBJ2-6
d_gene: NA
len: 17
v_gene: TRBV5-1

CDR3aa: CSVEDIGGGELGELFF
CDR3nt: TGCAGCGTTGAAGACATAGGCGGGGGGGAACTCGGGGAGCTGTTTTTT
abundance: NA
j_gene: TRBJ2-2
d_gene: TRBD2
len: 16
v_gene: TRBV29-1

CDR3aa: CASSGLGLLSTDTQYF
CDR3nt: TGTGCCAGCAGCGGCCTCGGACTCCTAAGCACAGATACGCAGTATTTT
abundance: few
j_gene: TRBJ2-3
d_gene: NA
len: 16
v_gene: TRBV5-6

CDR3aa: CASTSGLNYGYTF
CDR3nt: TGTGCCAGCACCTCGGGTCTTAACTATGGCTACACCTTC
abundance: NA
j_gene: TRBJ1-2
d_gene: NA
len: 13
v_gene: TRBV6-5

CDR3aa: CATSGRDSSTDTQYF
CDR3nt: TGTGCCACCAGTGGGCGGGACAGTAGCACAGATACGCAGTATTTT
abundance: few
j_gene: TRBJ2-3
d_gene: NA
len: 15
v_gene: TRBV24-1

CDR3aa: CASSLEGRADTQYF
CDR3nt: TGTGCCAGCAGCTTGGAGGGCAGGGCAGATACGCAGTATTTT
abundance: NA
j_gene: TRBJ2-3
d_gene: NA
len: 14
v_gene: TRBV5-4

CDR3aa: CASSLVGSSGDFF
CDR3nt: TGTGCCAGCAGTTTAGTAGGTTCTAGCGGGGATTTCTTC
abundance: NA
j_gene: TRBJ2-1
d_gene: TRBD2
len: 13
v_gene: TRBV12-3/TRBV12-4

CDR3aa: CASSPGQLNSPLHF
CDR3nt: TGTGCCAGCAGCCCGGGACAGCTTAATTCACCCCTCCACTTT
abundance: NA
j_gene: TRBJ1-6
d_gene: TRBD1
len: 14
v_gene: TRBV5-4

CDR3aa: CASKVTGGGNQPQHF
CDR3nt: TGTGCCAGCAAGGTTACAGGCGGTGGCAATCAGCCCCAGCATTTT
abundance: NA
j_gene: TRBJ1-5
d_gene: NA
len: 15
v_gene: TRBV28

CDR3aa: CASSPPSQGAGEQYF
CDR3nt: TGTGCCAGCTCACCACCATCCCAGGGGGCTGGGGAGCAGTACTTC
abundance: NA
j_gene: TRBJ2-7
d_gene: TRBD1
len: 15
v_gene: TRBV18

CDR3aa: CASSQEVGSLTEQYF
CDR3nt: TGTGCCAGCAGCCAAGAGGTTGGGAGCCTTACCGAGCAGTACTTC
abundance: NA
j_gene: TRBJ2-7
d_gene: NA
len: 15
v_gene: TRBV4-2

CDR3aa: CASSQLRGETQYF
CDR3nt: TGTGCCAGCAGTCAGCTTAGAGGGGAGACCCAGTACTTC
abundance: NA
j_gene: TRBJ2-5
d_gene: NA
len: 13
v_gene: TRBV2

CDR3aa: CASSPARPLGDTQYF
CDR3nt: TGTGCCAGCTCACCGGCGAGGCCACTCGGGGATACGCAGTATTTT
abundance: NA
j_gene: TRBJ2-3
d_gene: NA
len: 15
v_gene: TRBV18

CDR3aa: CASSLFSDF
CDR3nt: TGTGCCAGCAGCTTATTCTCAGACTTC
abundance: NA
j_gene: TRBJ1-2
d_gene: NA
len: 9
v_gene: TRBV7-9

CDR3aa: CASSGTGTGVVEFF
CDR3nt: TGTGCCAGCAGCGGTACCGGGACAGGGGTAGTGGAGTTCTTC
abundance: once
j_gene: TRBJ2-1
d_gene: TRBD1
len: 14
v_gene: TRBV5-4

CDR3aa: CASSPPGQVEDEQFF
CDR3nt: TGTGCCAGCAGTCCCCCGGGACAGGTCGAGGATGAGCAGTTCTTC
abundance: few
j_gene: TRBJ2-1
d_gene: TRBD1
len: 15
v_gene: TRBV6-2/TRBV6-3